The 28 T cell receptor beta chains reported below all come from one sample, sequenced in a study of blood T cell repertoires in COVID-19. Libraries were prepared by immunoSEQ multiplex PCR; TCRdb keeps only in-frame clonotypes and omits some of them. This repertoire shows about 83,000 clones, 86% found once; its top ten account for approximately 8%. The sequencing sample was made of peripheral blood. These receptors came from a man aged 45-65 years with active COVID-19.

The chain links TRBV18 to TRBJ2-1, with TRBD2 matching over 12 bases. V dropped 3 bases and J dropped 5; count of bases not matched to a gene: 11. The CDR3 has 18 amino acids. CDR1 KGHSH and CDR2 LQKENI come from the germline V gene. In DNA form, the CDR3 reads TGTGCCAGCTCACCGCAGACCTCTAGCGGGGGGGCCAACAATGAGCAGTTCTTC. This gives the protein CASSPQTSSGGANNEQFF.

The chain has TRBV28 and TRBJ2-7, with 9 bases fitting TRBD1. The V and J ends lost 5 bases and 3 bases, in that order; junction bases with no gene match: 8. The CDR3 has 15 amino acids. From germline, CDR1 is MDHEN and CDR2 SYDVKM. The CDR3 DNA is TGTGCCAGCAGTCTCACACCGGGACAGGGCTACGAGCAGTACTTC. Translating it yields CASSLTPGQGYEQYF.

This rearrangement joins TRBV5-1 to TRBJ1-1; D might be TRBD1 (5 bases). This CDR3 comprises 15 residues. The V end was cut by 0 bases, the J end by 4 bases, with 13 bases between. The germline gives CDR1 SGHRS, CDR2 YFSETQ. The CDR3 bases are TGCGCCAGCAGCTTGGCCCAGGGTACAGGCACTGAAGCTTTCTTT. Amino acids: CASSLAQGTGTEAFF.

The chain joins TRBV28 to TRBJ1-3; 7 bases agree with TRBD1. V lost 4 bases, J lost 4 bases, and 7 bases stayed unmatched. The CDR3 is 15 residues long. Germline loops: CDR1 MDHEN, CDR2 SYDVKM. The CDR3 coding sequence is TGTGCCAGCAGTTCACGACAGGGTAGGGGAAACACCATATATTTT. The encoded protein is CASSSRQGRGNTIYF.

This clone was seen only once. The rearrangement links TRBV7-9 to TRBJ2-5; 7 bases are shared with TRBD1. V trimming: 5 bases; J trimming: 2 bases; junction bases outside the gene matches: 5. CDR1 and CDR2 (germline): SEHNR, FQNEAQ (reference sequence). The CDR3 runs 14 residues. The CDR3 region has the DNA TGTGCCAGCAGCCTGCCGACAGGGCAAGAGACCCAGTACTTC. Its protein product is CASSLPTGQETQYF. The full variable domain, its missing parts supplied by reference TRBV7-9 and TRBJ2-5, is DTGVSQNPRHKITKRGQNVTFRCDPISEHNRLYWYRQTLGQGPEFLTYFQNEAQLEKSRLLSDRFSAERPKGSFSTLEIQRTEQGDSAMYLCASSLPTGQETQYFGPGTRLLVL.

This clone is a singleton in its sample. The V call is TRBV7-2, the J call TRBJ2-7; D perhaps matches TRBD1 (5 bases). The germline V gene has CDR1 SGHTA and CDR2 FQGNSA. The CDR3 runs 14 residues. Trimming took off 5 bases at V and 2 bases at J, with 13 bases between the two ends. The CDR3 here is CASSRRASAYEQYF. The CDR3 nucleotides read TGTGCCAGCAGCCGCAGGGCCTCCGCCTACGAGCAGTACTTC. Full variable domain (outside the CDR3, taken from reference TRBV7-2 and TRBJ2-7): GAGVSQSPSNKVTEKGKDVELRCDPISGHTALYWYRQSLGQGLEFLIYFQGNSAPDKSGLPSDRFSAERTGGSVSTLTIQRTQQEDSAVYLCASSRRASAYEQYFGPGTRLTVT.

The CDR3: CASSMGRLTVFF. CDR3 nucleotide sequence: TGTGCCAGTAGTATGGGGAGACTGACGGTGTTTTTT. The rearrangement joins TRBV19 to TRBJ2-2; perhaps TRBD2 as D (5 bases). Germline V lookup: CDR1 LNHDA, CDR2 SQIVND (reference sequence). Trimming pared 3 bases from V and 15 bases from J, leaving 14 bases between. The CDR3 is 12 amino acids.

This clone appeared a single time. V and J are TRBV29-1 and TRBJ2-7; 12 nucleotides match TRBD1. Per the germline V gene, CDR1 is SQVTM and CDR2 is ANQGSEA. V lost 7 bases to trimming and J lost 5 bases; unmatched junction nucleotides: 6. CDR3 length: 13 amino acids. The CDR3 loop reads CSAGTGGEDEQYF. As DNA, the CDR3 is TGCAGCGCTGGGACAGGGGGCGAGGACGAGCAGTACTTC.

CDR3 coding DNA: TGTGCCAGCAGCTTGGATGGCGGCACGCCAGATACGCAGTATTTT. Residues: CASSLDGGTPDTQYF. The chain joins TRBV5-6 to TRBJ2-3; unclear D gene. Trimming cost V 0 bases and J 4 bases, with 12 bases left between them. Germline V gene data show CDR1 as SGHDT and CDR2 as YYEEEE. The CDR3 runs 15 residues.

The table lists this clone with a count of one. The chain couples TRBV7-8 to TRBJ1-1; D is possibly TRBD1 (5 bases). Germline CDR1 reads SGHVS; CDR2 reads FQNEAQ. V lost 5 bases and J 4 bases, leaving 11 bases between the germline ends. This CDR3 contains 13 residues. CDR3 sequence (DNA): TGTGCCAGCAGCCACGGAAGGGGCACTGAAGCTTTCTTT. Its translation: CASSHGRGTEAFF.

The sample holds a few counts of this clone. This chain connects TRBV5-4 to TRBJ2-1, with no clear D. The CDR3 is 15 residues long. Germline CDR1 SGHNT, CDR2 YYREEE (reference sequence). Between the trimmed V and J ends, which lost 5 bases and 5 bases, there was a span of 17 bases. The CDR3 loop is CASRVSGAVHNEQFF. CDR3 DNA: TGTGCCAGCAGGGTATCGGGTGCCGTCCACAATGAGCAGTTCTTC.

This sequence joins TRBV24-1 and TRBJ2-3, with 9 bases that match TRBD1. There are 17 residues in the CDR3. CDR1 and CDR2 from the germline V gene are KGHDR and SFDVKD. The V gene end was trimmed by 2 bases and the J gene end by 0 bases; junction bases not matched to a gene: 5. CDR3 in amino acids: CATSDSDRGESTDTQYF. The CDR3 DNA reads as TGTGCCACCAGTGATTCAGACAGGGGGGAAAGCACAGATACGCAGTATTTT.

The V call is TRBV27, the J call TRBJ2-1; tentative D call: TRBD2 (5 bases). V lost 5 bases, J lost 6 bases, and 20 bases lay in between. The CDR3 spans 16 residues. Germline V CDR1 and CDR2: MNHEY, SMNVEV (reference sequence). The CDR3 here is CASSPRGWESINEQFF. CDR3 DNA: TGTGCCAGCAGTCCCCGAGGGTGGGAGAGTATCAATGAGCAGTTCTTC.

The rearrangement links TRBV18 to TRBJ1-1; no clear D. CDR3 size: 16 residues. Trimming removed 5 bases from V and 0 bases from J, with 16 bases in between. Germline CDR1 KGHSH, CDR2 LQKENI. The CDR3 nucleotides are TGTGCCAGCTCAGATAGACTAGTAGCAATGAACACTGAAGCTTTCTTT. Its translation is CASSDRLVAMNTEAFF.

To note about this clone: At one end the junction does not follow the germline gene, possibly because of a read error. The rearrangement joins TRBV6-5 to TRBJ2-5; TRBD1 might be the D (6 bases). Germline loops: CDR1 MNHEY, CDR2 SVGAGI. The CDR3 is made up of 14 amino acids. The CDR3: CASSGQPAAEAQYF. CDR3 coding DNA: TGTGCCAGCAGCGGACAGCCGGCCGCAGAGGCCCAGTACTTC.

In its sample, this clone was seen once. The CDR3 nucleotides are TGTGCCAGCAGCGCCACACCTCAGGGAGGCCTGTACCAAGAGACCCAGTACTTC. Encoded protein: CASSATPQGGLYQETQYF. V is TRBV9 and J is TRBJ2-5, with D possibly being TRBD2 (6 bases). Germline assignment: CDR1 SGDLS and CDR2 YYNGEE. The V and J ends lost 3 bases and 0 bases respectively, with 21 bases between them. CDR3 length equals 18 residues. Filled out from reference TRBV9 and TRBJ2-5, the complete variable domain reads DSGVTQTPKHLITATGQRVTLRCSPRSGDLSVYWYQQSLDQGLQFLIQYYNGEERAKGNILERFSAQQFPDLHSELNLSSLELGDSALYFCASSATPQGGLYQETQYFGPGTRLLVL.

The chain combines TRBV30 with TRBJ2-4; D is perhaps TRBD2 (5 bases). V shed 2 bases and J shed 4 bases, with 15 bases lying between them. The V gene's germline CDR1 is GTSNPN and CDR2 SVGIG (reference sequence). CDR3 length: 15 amino acids. CDR3 sequence (DNA): TGTGCCTGGAGTAGTGGCGGTCTAGCTAAAAACATTCAGTACTTC. Residues: CAWSSGGLAKNIQYF.

V gene TRBV9 combines with J gene TRBJ1-1; 9 bases fit TRBD1. The CDR3 consists of 14 residues. The germline V gene has CDR1 SGDLS and CDR2 YYNGEE. Trimming at V came to 4 bases and at J to 3 bases, leaving 4 bases not matched to a gene. CDR3 amino acids: CASSPRQGDTEAFF. CDR3 bases: TGTGCCAGCAGCCCGCGACAGGGGGACACTGAAGCTTTCTTT.

This chain connects TRBV18 to TRBJ1-1; D gene uncertain. Germline lookup yields CDR1 KGHSH and CDR2 LQKENI. Deletions cut 6 bases from V and 0 bases from J, with 8 bases between. This CDR3 is 13 amino acids long. The CDR3 bases are TGTGCCAGCTCTCTTACGGTGAACACTGAAGCTTTCTTT. Protein sequence: CASSLTVNTEAFF.

CDR3 nucleotides: TGTGCCAGCAGCCCTCCCGGGACTATTTCCTACAATGAGCAGTTCTTC. Protein sequence: CASSPPGTISYNEQFF. The V and J genes are TRBV2 and TRBJ2-1; TRBD2 matches 7 bases. The germline V gene encodes CDR1 SNHLY and CDR2 FYNNEI. V dropped 6 bases and J dropped 1; count of bases not matched to a gene: 9. CDR3 length: 16 residues.

This clone has just one count. The chain recombines TRBV23-1 with TRBJ1-1; D unclear. TRBV23-1 is given ORF status, its function remaining uncertain. This CDR3 region has 14 residues. V shed 4 bases and J shed 1 base, with 10 bases lying between them. For the CDR3, the DNA is TGCGCCAGCAGTCCTAACAGTCCGAACACTGAAGCTTTCTTT. The encoded protein is CASSPNSPNTEAFF.

The chain uses TRBV10-1 and TRBJ1-3, with D perhaps matching TRBD1 (6 bases). Trimming stripped 4 bases from V and 4 bases from J, with 17 bases between. Looked up from germline, CDR1 is WNHNN and CDR2 is SYGVQD (reference sequence). This CDR3 contains 16 residues. In DNA, the CDR3 is TGCGCCAGCAGTGTCCCTCCAGACAGGACCGGAAACACCATATATTTT. It is translated as CASSVPPDRTGNTIYF.

This clone came up once. The chain uses TRBV28 and TRBJ1-1; D not resolved. The V and J ends lost 5 bases and 0 bases respectively, with 4 bases between them. The CDR3 is made up of 12 amino acids. The germline V gene has CDR1 MDHEN and CDR2 SYDVKM. The CDR3 DNA is TGTGCCAGCAGTCGGTTGAACACTGAAGCTTTCTTT. It translates to CASSRLNTEAFF.

This clone was seen a single time. The rearrangement uses TRBV6-2 or TRBV6-3 and TRBJ1-2; D remains unclear. Trimming took off 6 bases at V and 5 bases at J, with 10 bases between the two ends. Germline V gene data show CDR1 as MNHEY and CDR2 as SVGEGT. The CDR3 is 12 amino acids. Here the CDR3 DNA reads TGTGCCAGCAGCTCTTCGACATATGGCTACACCTTC. Protein sequence: CASSSSTYGYTF.

The chain couples TRBV6-2 or TRBV6-3 to TRBJ2-1; TRBD2 matches at 9 bases. This CDR3 comprises 17 residues. From germline, CDR1 is MNHEY and CDR2 SVGEGT. With 5 bases clipped from V and 4 bases from J, the junction kept 12 bases outside the gene matches. The CDR3 nucleotides read TGTGCCAGCAGTCACTATCCGGGACTAGCACCATACAATGAGCAGTTCTTC. Amino acid sequence: CASSHYPGLAPYNEQFF.

A few counts support this clone. The V gene is TRBV7-3, the J gene TRBJ1-5, with 8 bases lining up with TRBD1. Germline CDR1 is SGHTA and CDR2 is FQGTGA. This CDR3 comprises 16 residues. V was pared by 5 bases and J by 2 bases, with 8 bases of the junction left unmatched. The CDR3 DNA is TGTGCCAGCAGCCCCCCACAGGGGGGGGGCAATCAGCCCCAGCATTTT. Encoded protein: CASSPPQGGGNQPQHF.

V gene TRBV7-9 combines with J gene TRBJ2-5; TRBD2 agrees at 10 bases. CDR1 SEHNR and CDR2 FQNEAQ come from the germline V gene (reference sequence). Trimming cost V 1 base and J 5 bases; bases outside gene matches: 10. The CDR3 has 17 residues. The CDR3 bases are TGTGCCAGCAGCTTAGGTCTAGCGGGGGCCTCGTCGGAGACCCAGTACTTC. It specifies CASSLGLAGASSETQYF.

The chain employs TRBV29-1 and TRBJ1-1, with D possibly TRBD1 on 5 matching bases. The CDR3 covers 12 residues. Trimming left V 5 bases short and J 1 base short, with 8 bases between. CDR1 SQVTM and CDR2 ANQGSEA come from the germline V gene. CDR3 coding DNA: TGCAGCGTTTCCACAGGGAACACTGAAGCTTTCTTT. Residues: CSVSTGNTEAFF.